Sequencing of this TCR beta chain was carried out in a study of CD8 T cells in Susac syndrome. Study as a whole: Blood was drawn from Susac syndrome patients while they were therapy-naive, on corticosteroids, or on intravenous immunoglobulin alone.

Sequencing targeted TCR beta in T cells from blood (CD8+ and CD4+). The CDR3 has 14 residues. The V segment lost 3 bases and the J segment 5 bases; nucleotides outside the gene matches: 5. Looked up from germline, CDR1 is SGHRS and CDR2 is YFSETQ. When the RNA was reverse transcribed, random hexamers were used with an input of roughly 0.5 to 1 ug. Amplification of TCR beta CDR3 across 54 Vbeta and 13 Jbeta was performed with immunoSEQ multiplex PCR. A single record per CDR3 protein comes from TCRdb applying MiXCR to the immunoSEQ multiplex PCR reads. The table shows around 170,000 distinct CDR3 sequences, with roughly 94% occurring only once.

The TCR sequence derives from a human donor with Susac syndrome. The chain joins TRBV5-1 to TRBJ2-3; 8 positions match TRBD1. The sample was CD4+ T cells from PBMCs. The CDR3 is CASSYDRGIDTQYF. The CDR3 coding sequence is TGCGCCAGCAGCTACGACAGGGGCATAGATACGCAGTATTTT.